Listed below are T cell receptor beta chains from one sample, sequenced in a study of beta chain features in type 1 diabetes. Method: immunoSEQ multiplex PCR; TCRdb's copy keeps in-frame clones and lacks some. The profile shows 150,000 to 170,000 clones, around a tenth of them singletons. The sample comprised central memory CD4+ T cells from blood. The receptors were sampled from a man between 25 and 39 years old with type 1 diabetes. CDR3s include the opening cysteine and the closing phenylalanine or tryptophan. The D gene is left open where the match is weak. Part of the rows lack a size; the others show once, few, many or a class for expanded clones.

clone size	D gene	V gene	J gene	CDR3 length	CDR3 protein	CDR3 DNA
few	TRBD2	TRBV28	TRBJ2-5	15	CASSPGLAGVETQYF	TGTGCCAGCAGTCCAGGACTAGCGGGAGTAGAGACCCAGTACTTC
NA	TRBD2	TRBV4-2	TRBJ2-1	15	CASSLGAGDSNEQFF	TGTGCCAGCAGCCTCGGGGCGGGAGACTCCAATGAGCAGTTCTTC
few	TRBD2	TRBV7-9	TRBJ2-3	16	CASSQKSTSGTDTQYF	TGCGCCAGCAGCCAAAAATCTACTAGCGGGACAGATACGCAGTATTTT
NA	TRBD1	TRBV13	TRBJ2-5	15	CASSRDRGGQETQYF	TGTGCCAGCAGCCGGGACAGGGGGGGACAAGAGACCCAGTACTTC
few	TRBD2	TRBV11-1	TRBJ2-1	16	CASSLRGTSGTDEQFF	TGTGCCAGCAGCTTACGTGGGACTAGTGGGACCGATGAGCAGTTCTTC
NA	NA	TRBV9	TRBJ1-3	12	CASSVRRDTIYF	TGTGCCAGCAGCGTTCGACGGGACACCATATATTTT
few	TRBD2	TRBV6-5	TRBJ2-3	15	CASSSTSGITDTQYF	TGTGCCAGCAGTTCGACTAGCGGGATAACAGATACGCAGTATTTT
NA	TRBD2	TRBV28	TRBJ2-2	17	CASSLMASGSTTGELFF	TGTGCCAGCAGTTTGATGGCTAGCGGGAGTACCACCGGGGAGCTGTTTTTT
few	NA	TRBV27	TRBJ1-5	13	CASSGRVNQPQHF	TGTGCCAGCTCTGGCAGGGTCAATCAGCCCCAGCATTTT
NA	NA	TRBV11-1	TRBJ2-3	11	CASSSGDTQYF	TGTGCCAGCAGCTCCGGAGATACGCAGTATTTT
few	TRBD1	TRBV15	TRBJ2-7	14	CATSRGTGGSEQYF	TGTGCCACCAGCAGGGGGACAGGGGGTTCCGAGCAGTACTTC
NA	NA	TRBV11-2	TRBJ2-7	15	CASSLGASSSYEQYF	TGTGCCAGCAGCTTAGGTGCGTCTTCCTCCTACGAGCAGTACTTC
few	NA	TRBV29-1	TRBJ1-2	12	CSVDQGTYGYTF	TGCAGCGTTGATCAGGGGACCTATGGCTACACCTTC
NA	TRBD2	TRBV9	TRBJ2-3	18	CASSVGITSGRAGDTQYF	TGTGCCAGCAGCGTGGGCATCACTAGCGGGAGGGCCGGGGATACGCAGTATTTT
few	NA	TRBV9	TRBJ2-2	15	CASSSSSPGAGELFF	TGTGCCAGCAGCTCATCCTCCCCCGGGGCCGGGGAGCTGTTTTTT
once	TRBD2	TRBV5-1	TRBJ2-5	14	CASSFLGGQETQYF	TGCGCCAGCAGCTTTTTGGGGGGGCAAGAGACCCAGTACTTC
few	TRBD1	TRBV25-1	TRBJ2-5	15	CASSAPGQGEETQYF	TGTGCCAGCAGTGCACCGGGACAGGGGGAAGAGACCCAGTACTTC
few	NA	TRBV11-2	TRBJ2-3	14	CASSPRLGPDTQYF	TGTGCCAGCAGCCCTCGACTAGGGCCAGATACGCAGTATTTT
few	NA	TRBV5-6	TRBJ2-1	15	CASSLGVGRGNEQFF	TGTGCCAGCAGCTTGGGTGTGGGGCGGGGCAATGAGCAGTTCTTC
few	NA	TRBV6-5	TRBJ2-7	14	CASRRFDRTYEQYF	TGTGCCAGCAGGAGATTCGACAGGACATACGAGCAGTACTTC
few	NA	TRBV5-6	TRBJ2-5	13	CASSRQRWETQYF	TGTGCCAGCAGCCGTCAGCGGTGGGAGACCCAGTACTTC
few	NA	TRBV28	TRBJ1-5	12	CASSSESQPQHF	TGTGCCAGCAGTTCGGAGTCCCAGCCCCAGCATTTT
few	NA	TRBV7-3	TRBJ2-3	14	CASSSGSYGSTQYF	TGTGCCAGCAGCTCGGGGTCTTACGGGTCCACGCAGTATTTT
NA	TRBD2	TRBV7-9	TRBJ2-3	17	CASIPGQTSGSTDTQYF	TGTGCCAGCATCCCAGGGCAAACTAGCGGTAGCACAGATACGCAGTATTTT
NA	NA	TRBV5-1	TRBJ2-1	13	CASREGSYNEQFF	TGCGCCAGCAGGGAGGGCTCCTACAATGAGCAGTTCTTC
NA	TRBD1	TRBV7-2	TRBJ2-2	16	CASSLFVTGGPGELFF	TGTGCCAGCAGCTTATTCGTGACAGGGGGCCCCGGGGAGCTGTTTTTT
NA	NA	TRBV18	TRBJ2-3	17	CASSPPGTGLALATQYF	TGTGCCAGCTCACCCCCCGGCACAGGGCTTGCGTTAGCTACGCAGTATTTT
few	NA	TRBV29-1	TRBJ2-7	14	CSVTPNGAPYEQYF	TGCAGCGTTACCCCTAATGGAGCGCCCTACGAGCAGTACTTC
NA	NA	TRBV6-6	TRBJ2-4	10	CASSVGIQYF	TGTGCCAGCTCGGTTGGCATTCAGTACTTC
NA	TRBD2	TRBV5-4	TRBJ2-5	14	CASSEGGSQETQYF	TGTGCCAGCAGCGAGGGCGGGAGTCAAGAGACCCAGTACTTC
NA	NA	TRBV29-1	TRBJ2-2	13	CSVVSSWGGELFF	TGCAGCGTTGTGTCTAGCTGGGGCGGGGAGCTGTTTTTT
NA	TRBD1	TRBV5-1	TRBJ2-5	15	CASSLGGQGRETQYF	TGCGCCAGCAGCTTGGGTGGACAGGGGAGAGAGACCCAGTACTTC
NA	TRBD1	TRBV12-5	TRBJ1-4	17	CASGFAIPGQANEKLFF	TGTGCTAGTGGTTTTGCCATTCCGGGACAGGCTAATGAAAAACTGTTTTTT